This record covers a single TCR beta chain. From resections taken during corrective heart surgery, the thymus tissue was obtained. Libraries were prepared by immunoSEQ multiplex PCR; TCRdb keeps only in-frame clonotypes and omits some of them. The sample carries tens of thousands of clones, 90% to 95% recorded once. Germline V gives CDR1 GTSNPN, CDR2 SVGIG (reference sequence). This CDR3 contains 14 residues. Deletions cut 0 bases from V and 6 bases from J, with 14 bases between. The source of the sample is a study of human thymus T cells. This TCR was recovered from a girl under three years old with a congenital heart defect but otherwise immunologically healthy. The chain joins TRBV30 to TRBJ1-2; D is possibly TRBD1 (5 bases). The specimen sequenced was thymus tissue. CDR3 DNA: TGTGCCTGGAGTGTATCCTTTGCGGGGGATGGCTACACCTTC. The encoded protein is CAWSVSFAGDGYTF.